These 20 T cell receptor beta chains share one sample of origin, sequenced in a study of regulatory T cells in long-lasting Graves disease. According to the study, TCR beta libraries were built with iRepertoire HTBI primers and CDR3-region Arm-PCR. TCRdb re-called the multiplex PCR reads with MiXCR, one entry per CDR3 protein. This sample yields some 470,000 distinct CDR3 sequences, of which around a fifth are seen a single time; less than 9% belongs to the top ten. The time point: persistent/refractory GD, antithyroid drugs over 5 years with positive TRAb. The TCR library was made from RNA extracted from PBMCs. Sequencing was performed on peripheral blood mononuclear cells (PBMCs), taken when the disease was refractory, from a patient treated with antithyroid drugs. The origin of the receptors is a female donor with Graves disease.

The V call is TRBV20-1, the J call TRBJ2-1; 12 nucleotides line up with TRBD2. The ends lost 6 bases at V and 10 bases at J; junction bases unmatched: 10. Germline-derived CDR1 and CDR2 are DFQATT and SNEGSKA (reference sequence). The CDR3 is 14 residues long. The CDR3 loop reads CSAPRLAGDWEQFF. The CDR3 bases are TGCAGTGCCCCCAGACTAGCGGGAGACTGGGAGCAGTTCTTC.

In this sample, this clonotype turned up many times. The chain joins TRBV9 to TRBJ1-5; 9 nucleotides align to TRBD1. J gave up 7 bases and V 0 bases, and 2 bases lay outside the gene matches. This CDR3 is 14 amino acids long. Germline-derived CDR1 and CDR2 are SGDLS and YYNGEE. CDR3 coding DNA: TGTGCCAGCAGCGTAGGGACAGGGGAACAGCCCCAGCATTTT. It yields the protein CASSVGTGEQPQHF.

This clonotype was picked up many times. The V call is TRBV7-3, the J call TRBJ2-5; tentatively, D is TRBD1 (5 bases). Trimming shortened V by 0 bases and J by 5 bases, and 10 bases separated the two germline ends. CDR1 is SGHTA, CDR2 FQGTGA, per germline. CDR3 length: 14 residues. The CDR3 sequence is CASSLTGDPETQYF. DNA for the CDR3: TGTGCCAGCAGCTTAACAGGGGATCCGGAGACCCAGTACTTC.

The J gene is TRBJ1-3, the V gene TRBV5-6; D ambiguous. Deletions cut 3 bases from V and 6 bases from J, with 13 bases between. The CDR3 contains 14 residues. CDR1 is SGHDT and CDR2 is YYEEEE in the germline V gene. The CDR3 reads CASSSEGRANTIYF. CDR3 sequence (DNA): TGTGCCAGCAGCTCCGAGGGAAGGGCAAACACCATATATTTT.

J is TRBJ2-7 and V is TRBV3-1; D is unresolved. CDR1 is LGHDT, CDR2 YNNKEL, per germline (reference sequence). The CDR3 has 14 residues. V was pared by 1 base and J by 5 bases, with 12 bases between. This CDR3 reads CASSQGALGHEQYF. DNA of the CDR3: TGTGCCAGCAGCCAAGGGGCCCTAGGGCACGAGCAGTACTTC.

This chain uses TRBV18 with TRBJ2-5, with TRBD1 identical over 7 bases. With 3 bases clipped from V and 2 bases from J, the junction kept 3 bases outside the gene matches. The length of the CDR3 is 14 residues. Germline CDR1 KGHSH, CDR2 LQKENI. Written as DNA, the CDR3 is TGTGCCAGCTCACCGGACAGGTTACAAGAGACCCAGTACTTC. It translates to CASSPDRLQETQYF.

This clonotype appeared a few times. The J gene is TRBJ2-5, the V gene TRBV20-1; 12 nucleotides agree with TRBD2. V lost 3 bases and J lost 4; bases outside the gene matches: 6. Germline CDR1 DFQATT, CDR2 SNEGSKA (reference sequence). This CDR3 spans 15 amino acids. CDR3: CSASGLAGGPETQYF. The CDR3, as DNA: TGCAGTGCTAGTGGTCTAGCGGGAGGGCCAGAGACCCAGTACTTC.

Here the CDR3 reads CASGPGTGELFF. The CDR3 region has the DNA TGTGCCAGCGGGCCGGGGACCGGGGAGCTGTTTTTT. The V and J genes are TRBV6-1 and TRBJ2-2; TRBD2 is a possible D gene (5 bases). In germline, CDR1 is MNHNS, CDR2 SASEGT. Trimming removed 8 bases from V and 5 bases from J, with 9 bases in between. The CDR3 runs to 12 residues.

This rearrangement joins TRBV5-1 to TRBJ1-6, with 10 nucleotides matching TRBD1. Germline CDR1 SGHRS, CDR2 YFSETQ. This CDR3 region has 16 residues. V trimming: 4 bases; J trimming: 10 bases; junction bases outside the gene matches: 11. The CDR3 here is CASSTLTGGEGSPLHF. CDR3 DNA: TGCGCCAGCAGCACTCTGACAGGGGGCGAAGGCTCACCCCTCCACTTT.

This clonotype has a count of ten or more. This chain uses TRBV12-3 or TRBV12-4 with TRBJ2-7; 10 bases map to TRBD1. The CDR3 extends over 14 amino acids. With V trimmed by 6 bases and J by 7 bases, 9 bases remained unmatched. CDR3 loop: CASRPGTGVAEQYF. The CDR3 nucleotides read TGTGCCAGCAGACCCGGGACAGGGGTGGCGGAGCAGTACTTC.

This clonotype was seen ten or more times. V is TRBV27 and J is TRBJ1-6; a weak D match, TRBD1 (5 bases). Per the germline V gene, CDR1 is MNHEY and CDR2 is SMNVEV (reference sequence). Trimming took off 5 bases at V and 0 bases at J, with 14 bases between the two ends. The CDR3 contains 17 residues. CDR3 sequence reads: CASSLDSSSSYNSPLHF. For the CDR3, the DNA is TGTGCCAGCAGTCTAGACAGTTCTAGCTCCTATAATTCACCCCTCCACTTT.

The CDR3 protein is CASSRTLDSYNEQYF. CDR3 coding DNA: TGTGCCAGCAGTAGGACGTTGGACTCCTACAATGAGCAGTACTTC. The J gene is TRBJ2-7, the V gene TRBV28; maybe TRBD2 (5 bases). CDR1 and CDR2 from the germline V gene are MDHEN and SYDVKM. V shed 5 bases and J shed 7 bases, with 21 bases lying between them. The CDR3 contains 15 residues.

This clonotype was observed at least ten times. This chain uses TRBV2 with TRBJ2-4; D not resolved. Trimming shortened V by 7 bases and J by 0 bases, and 13 bases separated the two germline ends. There are 15 residues in the CDR3. Looked up from germline, CDR1 is SNHLY and CDR2 is FYNNEI. CDR3 sequence (DNA): TGTGCCAGCACCCGGAGAGCTTTAGCCAAAAACATTCAGTACTTC. Protein: CASTRRALAKNIQYF.

The genes are TRBV27 and TRBJ2-2; D remains ambiguous. There are 12 residues in the CDR3. V was pared by 7 bases and J by 8 bases, with 11 bases between. The germline CDR1 and CDR2 sequences are MNHEY and SMNVEV (reference sequence). This CDR3 is CASKLQAGELFF. The CDR3 nucleotides are TGTGCCAGCAAGCTTCAAGCAGGGGAGCTGTTTTTT.

The chain combines TRBV28 with TRBJ2-3; 9 nucleotides align to TRBD1. CDR3 size: 16 residues. V lost 2 bases and J lost 2; bases outside the gene matches: 5. The germline V gene encodes CDR1 MDHEN and CDR2 SYDVKM. The CDR3 nucleotides are TGTGCCAGCAGTTTAAAGGGACAGGGATACACAGATACGCAGTATTTT. It is translated as CASSLKGQGYTDTQYF. Combining the CDR3 with reference TRBV28 and TRBJ2-3 gives the whole variable domain DVKVTQSSRYLVKRTGEKVFLECVQDMDHENMFWYRQDPGLGLRLIYFSYDVKMKEKGDIPEGYSVSREKKERFSLILESASTNQTSMYLCASSLKGQGYTDTQYFGPGTRLTVL.

This clonotype occurred many times. The chain couples TRBV27 to TRBJ1-5; perhaps TRBD1 as D (6 bases). The V and J ends lost 1 base and 3 bases respectively, with 10 bases between them. In germline, CDR1 is MNHEY, CDR2 SMNVEV (reference sequence). The CDR3 is 15 amino acids. The CDR3 sequence is CASSLFGQPNQPQHF. CDR3 sequence (DNA): TGTGCCAGCAGTTTATTCGGACAGCCCAATCAGCCCCAGCATTTT.

This clonotype showed up just a few times. The genes are TRBV19 and TRBJ2-2; D assignment may be TRBD1 or TRBD2 (5 bases each). This CDR3 is built from 15 residues. CDR1 is LNHDA and CDR2 is SQIVND in the germline V gene (reference sequence). The V and J ends lost 3 bases and 1 base respectively, with 9 bases between them. The CDR3 coding sequence is TGTGCCAGTAGTATTGGGGGAGTGAACACCGGGGAGCTGTTTTTT. As protein: CASSIGGVNTGELFF.

This clonotype showed up many times. This chain links TRBV6-1 with TRBJ1-5; no clear D gene. CDR3 size: 13 residues. V was shortened by 3 bases and J by 3 bases, with 6 bases between the two germline ends. Germline CDR1 MNHNS, CDR2 SASEGT. CDR3 in DNA: TGTGCCAGCAGTGAGCGGGACAATCAGCCCCAGCATTTT. It is translated as CASSERDNQPQHF.

Details on this clonotype: This is likely a read error, given that the CDR3 carries no conserved phenylalanine or tryptophan at its end. No DNA is shown, since the ends of the CDR3 on it are uncertain; the CDR3 is the one TCRdb lists. The CDR3 is CASSPGCL. This chain links TRBV7-9 with TRBJ1-5; whether TRBD1, the table's D call, matches the DNA was not checked. CDR1 SEHNR and CDR2 FQNEAQ come from the germline V gene (reference sequence). The CDR3 has 8 amino acids, counting both end residues.

This clonotype was seen more than once but under ten times. The chain joins TRBV30 to TRBJ1-1; unclear D gene. The CDR3 consists of 10 residues. Trimming shortened V by 3 bases and J by 9 bases, and 8 bases separated the two germline ends. Germline CDR1 is GTSNPN and CDR2 is SVGIG (reference sequence). CDR3 nucleotides: TGTGCCTGGAGCCGTACTCAAGCTTTCTTT. Amino acid sequence: CAWSRTQAFF. Filled out from reference TRBV30 and TRBJ1-1, the complete variable domain reads SQTIHQWPATLVQPVGSPLSLECTVEGTSNPNLYWYRQAAGRGLQLLFYSVGIGQISSEVPQNLSASRPQDRQFILSSKKLLLSDSGFYLCAWSRTQAFFGQGTRLTVV.